This T cell receptor (beta chain) was obtained from a study of blood T cell repertoires in COVID-19. Germline V gene data show CDR1 as LNHDA and CDR2 as SQIVND (reference sequence). V was pared by 0 bases and J by 6 bases, with 11 bases between. The CDR3 loop spans 15 amino acids. In the original analysis: The authors estimated nucleated cell counts from reference gene primer amplification. Profiled with immunoSEQ multiplex PCR; TCRdb holds only in-frame clones, not every one. The DNA gave D and trimming, while V, J and clone size come from that table. The sample lists around 250,000 clones; approximately 89% were seen once.

The sequence came from a man aged 35-49 years with active or convalescent COVID-19. The chain joins TRBV19 to TRBJ1-4; D is possibly TRBD1 (6 bases). The sample was peripheral blood. Written as DNA, the CDR3 is TGTGCCAGTAGTATAGAATGGGGGCCAGATGAAAAACTGTTTTTT. It specifies CASSIEWGPDEKLFF.